The rows below give T cell receptor beta chains drawn from one sample of a study of T cells in Graves' hyperthyroidism and ophthalmopathy. TCRdb passed the multiplex PCR reads through MiXCR, listing each CDR3 protein once. In the table there are a few hundred thousand distinct CDR3 sequences, approximately 15% of which are singletons. The sample consisted of blood. Receptors were obtained from a woman aged 60-75 years with Graves' ophthalmopathy. Both conserved end residues are trimmed from each CDR3. Each record gives: V gene, clone size, J gene, CDR3 protein. Part of the rows lack a size; the others show once, few, many or a class for expanded clones.

v_gene: TRBV20-1
abundance: many
j_gene: TRBJ2-3
CDR3aa: SARDRRGGDTQY

v_gene: TRBV6-5
abundance: .
j_gene: TRBJ2-6
CDR3aa: ASSYRDISPGANVLT

v_gene: TRBV7-9
abundance: .
j_gene: TRBJ2-1
CDR3aa: ASSLAETGFVNEQF

v_gene: TRBV11-2
abundance: many
j_gene: TRBJ2-1
CDR3aa: ASSLVGGAIYNEQF

v_gene: TRBV7-2
abundance: many
j_gene: TRBJ1-1
CDR3aa: ASSLARSRGTEAF

v_gene: TRBV12-3/TRBV12-4
abundance: many
j_gene: TRBJ2-7
CDR3aa: ASRPTEVGEQY

v_gene: TRBV18
abundance: many
j_gene: TRBJ1-2
CDR3aa: ASSPRQNYGYT

v_gene: TRBV20-1
abundance: many
j_gene: TRBJ2-7
CDR3aa: SARNSFSSYEQY

v_gene: TRBV2
abundance: many
j_gene: TRBJ2-2
CDR3aa: ASRTTGELF

v_gene: TRBV5-1
abundance: few
j_gene: TRBJ1-4
CDR3aa: ASSVGQGSANEKLF

v_gene: TRBV2
abundance: few
j_gene: TRBJ1-2
CDR3aa: ASTRVTTAGGYT

v_gene: TRBV19
abundance: few
j_gene: TRBJ1-1
CDR3aa: ASSATRNTEAF

v_gene: TRBV6-2/TRBV6-3
abundance: .
j_gene: TRBJ2-2
CDR3aa: ASNGGRASGELF

v_gene: TRBV20-1
abundance: many
j_gene: TRBJ1-1
CDR3aa: SVTGSTEAF

v_gene: TRBV6-1
abundance: many
j_gene: TRBJ2-7
CDR3aa: ASSRRQTYEQY

v_gene: TRBV28
abundance: many
j_gene: TRBJ1-4
CDR3aa: ASNTQGARNEKLF